The clone carrying this T cell receptor beta chain was observed many times. Its matching antigen is unknown. These data come from a study of CD8 T cells in ankylosing spondylitis. Whole-study results and caveats: As reported, disease-linked clones showed significant enrichment in matched ankylosing spondylitis synovial fluid. Disease-linked clones had a CD8+ phenotype and relatively low frequency in peripheral blood. Reactive arthritis synovial fluid and blood previously showed some of these motif variants.

This CDR3 has 15 amino acids. With 9 bases removed from V and 0 bases from J, the gap between germline ends came to 15 bases. The V gene's germline CDR1 is SNHLY and CDR2 FYNNEI. It was by quantitative 5'-RACE with molecular barcodes that TCR beta libraries were made. MiXCR was run by TCRdb on the 5' RACE reads, yielding one entry per CDR3 protein. Of just under 350,000 distinct CDR3 sequences in the sample, about 14% were seen once. This TCR was recovered from a male donor with ankylosing spondylitis or in good health (not recorded which). This rearrangement joins TRBV2 to TRBJ1-3; D may be TRBD1 (6 bases). Material for sequencing was blood, either unsorted or a sorted T cell fraction (not recorded which). The CDR3 reads CASNQGTFSGNTIYF. In nucleotides, the CDR3 is TGTGCCAGTAACCAGGGGACTTTCTCTGGAAACACCATATATTTT.